This T cell receptor beta chain was sequenced during a study of T cell responses to AZD1222 COVID-19 vaccine. Study-level findings and limits: Baseline seropositivity characterized only six AZD1222 recipients. Spike-specific TCR breadth and depth both grew after two AZD1222 doses. Most donors were white British and more were female, and clonal diversity was possibly underestimated.

This CDR3 spans 16 amino acids. Trimming cost V 4 bases and J 5 bases; bases outside gene matches: 12. Looked up from germline, CDR1 is LNHDA and CDR2 is SQIVND (reference sequence). Comment on this clone: Its cognate antigen is unknown.

Assay: immunoSEQ multiplex PCR; the TCRdb copy retains only in-frame clones and omits some. The sample includes 100,000 to 150,000 clones, approximately 90% of them seen just once. Source: peripheral blood, taken on day 0 of AZD1222 vaccination. The chain combines TRBV19 with TRBJ2-5, with 8 bases fitting TRBD2. The clonotype comes from an adult in good health. CDR3 residues: CASSRESGRRRETQYF. In nucleotides, the CDR3 is TGTGCCAGTAGTAGGGAAAGCGGGAGAAGGCGGGAGACCCAGTACTTC.